The 5 T cell receptor beta chains presented below share a single source sample, sequenced in a study of response to subunit inactivated influenza vaccine. A single record per CDR3 protein comes from TCRdb applying MiXCR to the RT-PCR reads. The repertoire holds about 520,000 distinct CDR3 sequences, with approximately 10% as singletons. The source material was PBMCs from blood, sampled 40 to 50 days after vaccination. These receptors were obtained from a man aged 45-60 years who received an inactivated influenza vaccine.

This rearrangement joins TRBV6-1 to TRBJ2-6; TRBD1 is a possible D gene (6 bases). Germline-derived CDR1 and CDR2 are MNHNS and SASEGT. CDR3 length: 15 residues. Trimming stripped 5 bases from V and 2 bases from J, with 10 bases between. The chain's CDR3 is CASSSGQTGANVLTF. CDR3 nucleotides: TGTGCCAGCAGTAGCGGACAGACTGGGGCCAACGTCCTGACTTTC.

This clonotype was recorded a few times. The chain uses TRBV6-1 and TRBJ2-1; TRBD1 or TRBD2 may be the D gene (5 bases each). Trimming removed 6 bases from V and 6 bases from J, with 18 bases in between. The CDR3 runs 15 residues. Germline CDR1 reads MNHNS; CDR2 reads SASEGT. CDR3 bases: TGTGCCAGCAGACGGACCGGGACGGCGGGCAATGAGCAGTTCTTC. It yields the protein CASRRTGTAGNEQFF.

In this sample, this clonotype turned up a few times. The rearrangement joins TRBV4-2 to TRBJ2-5, with no clear D. The V gene's germline CDR1 is LGHNA and CDR2 YNFKEQ. V dropped 1 base and J dropped 4 bases, with 7 bases sitting between them. The CDR3 is made up of 13 amino acids. The CDR3 nucleotides are TGTGCCAGCAGCCAAGCCAGTGGAGAGACCCAGTACTTC. This gives the protein CASSQASGETQYF.

This clonotype was observed at least ten times. The junction departs from germline at one end; a sequencing error may be responsible. This rearrangement joins TRBV20-1 to TRBJ2-1; 11 bases align to TRBD2. The CDR3 is made up of 12 amino acids. The germline CDR1 and CDR2 sequences are DFQATT and SNEGSKA (reference sequence). This CDR3 reads CSARVGTSGQEF. The CDR3 DNA reads as TGCAGTGCTAGAGTGGGGACTAGCGGACAGGAATTC.

The chain has TRBV7-6 and TRBJ2-7; TRBD2 matches at 7 bases. This CDR3 has 14 residues. Germline-derived CDR1 and CDR2 are SGHVS and FNYEAQ. J lost 3 bases, V lost 5 bases, and 7 bases had no gene match. CDR3 residues: CASSGETSRYEQYF. CDR3 nucleotides: TGTGCCAGCAGCGGGGAGACTAGCCGCTACGAGCAGTACTTC.